This T cell receptor beta chain was identified during a study of blood T cell repertoires in COVID-19. Overall study: Sample material is recorded as cDNA or gDNA derived from T cells, B-cell-depleted T cells, or PBMCs.

In the authors' workflow: Amplification of reference gene primers was used by the study to estimate nucleated cell counts. Method: immunoSEQ multiplex PCR; TCRdb's copy keeps in-frame clones and lacks some. That table supplies the V and J calls and clone size; D and trimming were determined from the DNA. In the table there are roughly 50,000 clones, 75% to 90% of which are singletons. The source of this sequence is a woman aged 55-70 years with active COVID-19. The sequenced sample consisted of peripheral blood.

In DNA form, the CDR3 reads TGCAGCGCGACAGGGGACTCCTACGAGCAGTACTTC. This codes for CSATGDSYEQYF. The chain couples TRBV29-1 to TRBJ2-7; 8 positions match TRBD1. CDR3 size: 12 residues. V lost 7 bases to trimming and J lost 0 bases; unmatched junction nucleotides: 2. Germline V lookup: CDR1 SQVTM, CDR2 ANQGSEA.